The clone carrying this TCR beta chain was picked up many times. TRAV- and TRBV-specific primers, spanning alpha and beta chains, primed first-strand cDNA. TCR amplification used 20 PCR cycles, a constant-region primer and a V-primer adapter. TCRdb re-called the reads through MiXCR, storing one row per CDR3 protein. The sample yields about 64,000 distinct CDR3 sequences, about 25% seen once. This sample is part of a study of low-dose radiotherapy and immunotherapy resistance in tumors. Study details: Each patient was administered nivolumab intravenously at 240 mg, which was a flat dose, every two weeks, along with intravenous ipilimumab at 1 mg/kg every six weeks.

The junction had 10 bases not matched to a gene; V was cut back by 6 bases and J by 1 base. There are 16 residues in the CDR3. Time point specified: before trial treatment. This TCR derives from a male donor with rectosigmoid adenocarcinoma. This chain connects TRBV12-3 or TRBV12-4 to TRBJ1-1; 8 bases are shared with TRBD1. The material sequenced was PBMCs, taken before treatment. The CDR3: CASRARDRGQNTEAFF. The CDR3 region has the DNA TGTGCCAGCAGGGCCCGAGACAGGGGTCAGAACACTGAAGCTTTCTTT.